This TCR beta chain is from a study of blood T cell repertoires in COVID-19. Trimming removed 3 bases at V and 2 bases at J, with 8 bases between. CDR1 SGDLS and CDR2 YYNGEE come from the germline V gene. The CDR3 runs to 13 residues. Per the study methods: Nucleated cell counts were estimated from reference gene primer amplification. Using immunoSEQ multiplex PCR, the repertoire was profiled, and TCRdb retains in-frame clones only, with some absent. Clonal size and the V and J genes are those of that table, whereas D and trimming came from the DNA. Here the sample spans a few hundred thousand clones, more than 85% being singletons.

J is TRBJ1-1 and V is TRBV9, with TRBD1 as a possible D gene (5 bases). This TCR derives from a woman aged 40-49 years who had been exposed to COVID-19. The sample taken for sequencing was PBMCs or T cells enriched from blood (not recorded which). The CDR3 DNA reads as TGTGCCAGCAGCGGCAGGGTCAACACTGAAGCTTTCTTT. As protein: CASSGRVNTEAFF.